The rows below give T cell receptor beta chains drawn from one sample of a study of blood T cell repertoires in COVID-19. The data were produced by immunoSEQ multiplex PCR, yet TCRdb's version contains in-frame clones alone and is incomplete. The profile shows about 280,000 clones, roughly 85% of them singletons. Sequenced material: PBMCs or T cells enriched from blood (not recorded which). Receptors originate from a man aged 40-49 years who had been exposed to COVID-19. Each CDR3 is given with its conserved first and last residue. Each record gives: CDR3 protein, CDR3 DNA, D gene, J gene, V gene, clone size, CDR3 length. The D gene is left open where the match is weak. Not every row has a clone size; where given, it reads once, few, many or a size class.

CDR3aa: CASSQGRNTEAFF; CDR3nt: TGTGCCAGCAGCCAAGGGAGGAACACTGAAGCTTTCTTT; d_gene: -; j_gene: TRBJ1-1; v_gene: TRBV3-1/TRBV3-2; abundance: -; len: 13
CDR3aa: CASSPRQGDEQYF; CDR3nt: TGTGCCAGCTCACCTAGACAGGGGGACGAGCAGTACTTC; d_gene: TRBD1; j_gene: TRBJ2-7; v_gene: TRBV18; abundance: -; len: 13
CDR3aa: CASTPQGAFSNQPQHF; CDR3nt: TGTGCCAGCACCCCGCAGGGGGCCTTTAGCAATCAGCCCCAGCATTTT; d_gene: TRBD1; j_gene: TRBJ1-5; v_gene: TRBV2; abundance: few; len: 16
CDR3aa: CASSLGFEGRGYTF; CDR3nt: TGTGCCAGCAGCTTAGGATTCGAGGGTCGCGGCTACACCTTC; d_gene: -; j_gene: TRBJ1-2; v_gene: TRBV7-8; abundance: -; len: 14
CDR3aa: CASSPQTGPNTGELFF; CDR3nt: TGCGCCAGCAGCCCCCAGACAGGCCCGAACACCGGGGAGCTGTTTTTT; d_gene: -; j_gene: TRBJ2-2; v_gene: TRBV4-1; abundance: -; len: 16
CDR3aa: CASSLTYNEQFF; CDR3nt: TGTGCCAGCAGCCTTACATACAATGAGCAGTTCTTC; d_gene: -; j_gene: TRBJ2-1; v_gene: TRBV12-3/TRBV12-4; abundance: -; len: 12
CDR3aa: CASQGTGVNQPQHF; CDR3nt: TGTGCCAGCCAGGGGACAGGGGTAAATCAGCCCCAGCATTTT; d_gene: TRBD1; j_gene: TRBJ1-5; v_gene: TRBV28; abundance: -; len: 14
CDR3aa: CASSPSVQSGTDTQYF; CDR3nt: TGCGCCAGCAGCCCCTCCGTTCAATCGGGCACAGATACGCAGTATTTT; d_gene: -; j_gene: TRBJ2-3; v_gene: TRBV5-1; abundance: -; len: 16
CDR3aa: CATSESGINTDTQYF; CDR3nt: TGTGCCACCAGTGAATCAGGGATAAACACAGATACGCAGTATTTT; d_gene: -; j_gene: TRBJ2-3; v_gene: TRBV24-1; abundance: -; len: 15
CDR3aa: CASRPTTGPPEAFF; CDR3nt: TGTGCCAGCAGGCCAACAACAGGTCCCCCTGAAGCTTTCTTT; d_gene: -; j_gene: TRBJ1-1; v_gene: TRBV27; abundance: -; len: 14
CDR3aa: CASSTSTGGTPSLF; CDR3nt: TGTGCCAGCAGCACCTCCACGGGGGGGACCCCAAGCCTCTTC; d_gene: TRBD2; j_gene: TRBJ2-1; v_gene: TRBV11-2; abundance: -; len: 14
CDR3aa: CASSLGSSYNEQFF; CDR3nt: TGTGCCAGCAGCCTAGGGAGTTCCTACAATGAGCAGTTCTTC; d_gene: -; j_gene: TRBJ2-1; v_gene: TRBV28; abundance: -; len: 14
CDR3aa: CSVQGAKNIQYF; CDR3nt: TGCAGCGTGCAGGGGGCCAAAAACATTCAGTACTTC; d_gene: -; j_gene: TRBJ2-4; v_gene: TRBV29-1; abundance: -; len: 12
CDR3aa: CASSPRGTVGGKLFF; CDR3nt: TGTGCCAGCAGCCCCAGAGGGACAGTCGGAGGAAAACTGTTTTTT; d_gene: TRBD1; j_gene: TRBJ1-4; v_gene: TRBV6-5; abundance: -; len: 15